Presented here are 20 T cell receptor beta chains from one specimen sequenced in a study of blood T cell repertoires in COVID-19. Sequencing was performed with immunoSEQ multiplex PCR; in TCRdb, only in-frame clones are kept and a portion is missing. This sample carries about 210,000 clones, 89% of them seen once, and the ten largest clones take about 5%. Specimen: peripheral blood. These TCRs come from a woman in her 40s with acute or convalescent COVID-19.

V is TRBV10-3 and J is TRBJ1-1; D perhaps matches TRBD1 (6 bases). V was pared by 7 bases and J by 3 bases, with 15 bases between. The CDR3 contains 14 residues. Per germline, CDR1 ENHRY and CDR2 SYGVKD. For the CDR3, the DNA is TGTGCCATCATGAAAGACAGGTCGGACACTGAAGCTTTCTTT. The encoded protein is CAIMKDRSDTEAFF.

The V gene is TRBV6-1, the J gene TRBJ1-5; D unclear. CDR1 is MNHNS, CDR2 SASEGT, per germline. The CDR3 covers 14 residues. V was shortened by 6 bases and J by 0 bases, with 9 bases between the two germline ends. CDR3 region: CASRPDYSNQPQHF. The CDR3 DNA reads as TGTGCCAGCAGACCCGACTATAGCAATCAGCCCCAGCATTTT.

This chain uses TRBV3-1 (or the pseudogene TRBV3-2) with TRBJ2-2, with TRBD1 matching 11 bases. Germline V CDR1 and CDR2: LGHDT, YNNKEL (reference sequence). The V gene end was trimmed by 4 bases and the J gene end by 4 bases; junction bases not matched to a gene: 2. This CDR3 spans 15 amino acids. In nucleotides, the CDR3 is TGTGCCAGCAGCCGGGGGACAGGGGGCACCGGGGAGCTGTTTTTT. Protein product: CASSRGTGGTGELFF.

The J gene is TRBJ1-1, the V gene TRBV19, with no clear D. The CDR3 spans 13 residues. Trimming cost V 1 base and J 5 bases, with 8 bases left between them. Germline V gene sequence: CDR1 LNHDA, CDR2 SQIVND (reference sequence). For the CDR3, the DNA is TGTGCCAGTAGTATAGGAGGGATAACTGAAGCTTTCTTT. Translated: CASSIGGITEAFF.

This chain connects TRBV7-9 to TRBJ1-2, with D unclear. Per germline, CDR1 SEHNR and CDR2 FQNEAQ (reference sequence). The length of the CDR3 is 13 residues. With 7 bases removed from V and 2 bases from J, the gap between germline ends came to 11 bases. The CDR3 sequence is CASNTPENYGYTF. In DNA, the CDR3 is TGTGCCAGCAACACCCCAGAAAACTATGGCTACACCTTC.

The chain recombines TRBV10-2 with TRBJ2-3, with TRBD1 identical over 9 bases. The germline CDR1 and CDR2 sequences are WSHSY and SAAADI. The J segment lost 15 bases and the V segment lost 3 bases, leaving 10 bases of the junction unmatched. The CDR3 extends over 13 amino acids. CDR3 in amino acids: CASSDKETGGHYF. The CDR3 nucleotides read TGCGCCAGCAGTGATAAGGAGACAGGGGGGCACTATTTT.

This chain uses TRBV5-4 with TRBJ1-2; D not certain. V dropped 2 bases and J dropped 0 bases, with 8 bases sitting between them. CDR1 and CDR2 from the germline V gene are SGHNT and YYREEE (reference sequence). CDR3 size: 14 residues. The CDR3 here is CASSFRQANYGYTF. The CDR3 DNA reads TGTGCCAGCAGCTTTAGGCAGGCTAACTATGGCTACACCTTC.

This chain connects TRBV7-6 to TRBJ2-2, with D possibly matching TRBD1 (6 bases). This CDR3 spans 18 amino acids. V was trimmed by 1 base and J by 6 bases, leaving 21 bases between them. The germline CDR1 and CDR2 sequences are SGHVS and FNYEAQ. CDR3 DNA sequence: TGTGCCAGCAGCTTAGGGGGTTCGGCAGGGGCGACCTCCGGGGAGCTGTTTTTT. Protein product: CASSLGGSAGATSGELFF.

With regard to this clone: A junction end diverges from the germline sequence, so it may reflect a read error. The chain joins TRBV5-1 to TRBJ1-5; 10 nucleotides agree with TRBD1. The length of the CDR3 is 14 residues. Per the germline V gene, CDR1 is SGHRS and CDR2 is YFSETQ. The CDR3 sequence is CASSSTGGKQPQHF. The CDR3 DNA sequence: TGCGCCAGCAGCTCGACAGGGGGCAAACAGCCCCAGCATTTT.

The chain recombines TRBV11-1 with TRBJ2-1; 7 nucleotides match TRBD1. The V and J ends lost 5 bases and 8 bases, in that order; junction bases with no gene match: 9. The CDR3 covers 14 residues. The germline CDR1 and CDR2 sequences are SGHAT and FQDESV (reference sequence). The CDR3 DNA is TGTGCCAGCAGCCCAGACAGGGTTTCGCATGAGCAGTTCTTC. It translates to CASSPDRVSHEQFF.

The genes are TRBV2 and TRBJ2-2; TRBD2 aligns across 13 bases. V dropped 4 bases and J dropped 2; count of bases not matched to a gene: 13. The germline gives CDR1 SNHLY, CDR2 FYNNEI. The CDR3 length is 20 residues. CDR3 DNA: TGTGCCAGCAGTGTAGCAGGCGGGACTAGCGGGGAACTAAACACCGGGGAGCTGTTTTTT. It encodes CASSVAGGTSGELNTGELFF.

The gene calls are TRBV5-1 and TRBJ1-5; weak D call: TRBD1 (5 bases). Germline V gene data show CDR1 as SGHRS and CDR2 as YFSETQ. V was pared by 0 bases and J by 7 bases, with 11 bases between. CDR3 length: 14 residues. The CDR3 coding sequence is TGCGCCAGCAGCTTGGATGCAGGGAGGCAGCCCCAGCATTTT. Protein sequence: CASSLDAGRQPQHF.

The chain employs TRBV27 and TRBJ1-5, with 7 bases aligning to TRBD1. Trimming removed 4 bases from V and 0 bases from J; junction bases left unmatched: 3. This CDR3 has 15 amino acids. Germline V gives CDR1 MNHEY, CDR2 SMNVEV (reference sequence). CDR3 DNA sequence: TGTGCCAGCAGTTCCCAGGGGGGTAGCAATCAGCCCCAGCATTTT. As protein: CASSSQGGSNQPQHF.

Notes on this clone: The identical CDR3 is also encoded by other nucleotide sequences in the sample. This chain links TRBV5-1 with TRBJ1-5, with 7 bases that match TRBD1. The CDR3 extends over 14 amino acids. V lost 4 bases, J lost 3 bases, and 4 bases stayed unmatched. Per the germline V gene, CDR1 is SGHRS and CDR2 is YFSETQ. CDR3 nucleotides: TGCGCCAGCAGCCTTGGGACAGCCAATCAGCCCCAGCATTTT. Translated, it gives CASSLGTANQPQHF.

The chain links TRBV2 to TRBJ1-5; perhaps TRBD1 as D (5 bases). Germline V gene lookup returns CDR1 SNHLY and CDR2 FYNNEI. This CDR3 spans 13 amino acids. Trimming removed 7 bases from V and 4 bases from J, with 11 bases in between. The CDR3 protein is CASTNRLNQPQHF. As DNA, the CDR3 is TGTGCCAGCACCAACAGGCTAAATCAGCCCCAGCATTTT. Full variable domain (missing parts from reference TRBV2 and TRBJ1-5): EPEVTQTPSHQVTQMGQEVILRCVPISNHLYFYWYRQILGQKVEFLVSFYNNEISEKSEIFDDQFSVERPDGSNFTLKIRSTKLEDSAMYFCASTNRLNQPQHFGDGTRLSIL.

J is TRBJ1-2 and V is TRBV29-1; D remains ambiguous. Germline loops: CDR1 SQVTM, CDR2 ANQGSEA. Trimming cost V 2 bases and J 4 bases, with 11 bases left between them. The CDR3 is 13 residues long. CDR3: CSVERGYGYGYTF. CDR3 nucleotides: TGCAGCGTTGAACGAGGGTATGGCTATGGCTACACCTTC.

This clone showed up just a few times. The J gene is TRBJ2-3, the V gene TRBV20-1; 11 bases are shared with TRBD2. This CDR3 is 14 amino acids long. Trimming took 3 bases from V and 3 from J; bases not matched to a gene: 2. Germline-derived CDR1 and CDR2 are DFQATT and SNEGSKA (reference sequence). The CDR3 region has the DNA TGCAGTGCTAGTGGGACTAGCGGAACAGATACGCAGTATTTT. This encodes CSASGTSGTDTQYF.

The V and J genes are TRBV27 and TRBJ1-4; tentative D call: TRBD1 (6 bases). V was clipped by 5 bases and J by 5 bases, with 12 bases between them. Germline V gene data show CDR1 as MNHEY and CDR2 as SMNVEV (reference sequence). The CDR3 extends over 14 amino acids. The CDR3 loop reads CASSTQGTNEKLFF. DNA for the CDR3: TGTGCCAGCAGTACACAGGGTACCAATGAAAAACTGTTTTTT.

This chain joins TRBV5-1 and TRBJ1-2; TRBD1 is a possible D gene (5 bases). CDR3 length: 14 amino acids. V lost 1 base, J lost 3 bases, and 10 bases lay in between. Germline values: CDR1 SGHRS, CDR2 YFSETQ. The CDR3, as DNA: TGCGCCAGCAGCTTGTTTCCAGGGCACTATGGCTACACCTTC. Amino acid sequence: CASSLFPGHYGYTF.

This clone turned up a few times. Here the CDR3 DNA reads TGTGCCAGCAGCCAATTAGCGGGGGGTGTCTACAATGAGCAGTTCTTC. As protein: CASSQLAGGVYNEQFF. V and J are TRBV4-2 and TRBJ2-1; TRBD2 matches 10 bases. The CDR3 has 16 amino acids. Germline V gives CDR1 LGHNA, CDR2 YNFKEQ. The ends lost 2 bases at V and 3 bases at J; junction bases unmatched: 4.